The text below deals with one T cell receptor (beta chain). The data are from a study of blood T cell repertoires in COVID-19. CDR3 length: 15 residues. Sequenced by immunoSEQ multiplex PCR; TCRdb stores in-frame clones only, minus some. The table includes about 270,000 clones, around 90% detected once. This clonotype was sampled from a woman aged 50 to 60 who had recovered from COVID-19. This rearrangement joins TRBV21-1 to TRBJ2-1; the tabulated D call, TRBD1, remains unverified against the DNA. TRBV21-1 is listed as a pseudogene. The sequenced material came from PBMCs or T cells enriched from blood (not recorded which). The CDR3 bases are TGTGCCAGCAGCGTCCGGGACAGGGATGACAATGAGCAGTTCTTC. Translated: CASSVRDRDDNEQFF.